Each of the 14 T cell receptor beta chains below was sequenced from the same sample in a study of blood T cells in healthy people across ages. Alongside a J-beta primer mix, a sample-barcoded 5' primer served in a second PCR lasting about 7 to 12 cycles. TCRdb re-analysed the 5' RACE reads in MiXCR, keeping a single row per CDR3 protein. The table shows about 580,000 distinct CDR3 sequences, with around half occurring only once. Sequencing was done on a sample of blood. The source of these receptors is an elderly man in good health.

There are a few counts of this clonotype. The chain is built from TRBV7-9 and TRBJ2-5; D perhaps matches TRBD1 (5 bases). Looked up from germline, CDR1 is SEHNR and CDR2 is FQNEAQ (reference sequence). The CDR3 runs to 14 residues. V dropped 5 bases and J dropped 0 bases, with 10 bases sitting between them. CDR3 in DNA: TGTGCCAGCAGCAGCAGGGTTCACCAAGAGACCCAGTACTTC. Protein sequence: CASSSRVHQETQYF.

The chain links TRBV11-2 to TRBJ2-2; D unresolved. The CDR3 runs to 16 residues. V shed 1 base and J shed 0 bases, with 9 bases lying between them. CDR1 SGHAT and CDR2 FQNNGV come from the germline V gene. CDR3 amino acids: CASSLAAVANTGELFF. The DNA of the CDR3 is TGTGCCAGCAGCTTAGCCGCGGTGGCGAACACCGGGGAGCTGTTTTTT. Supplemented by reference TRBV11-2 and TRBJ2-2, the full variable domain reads EAGVAQSPRYKIIEKRQSVAFWCNPISGHATLYWYQQILGQGPKLLIQFQNNGVVDDSQLPKDRFSAERLKGVDSTLKIQPAKLEDSAVYLCASSLAAVANTGELFFGEGSRLTVL.

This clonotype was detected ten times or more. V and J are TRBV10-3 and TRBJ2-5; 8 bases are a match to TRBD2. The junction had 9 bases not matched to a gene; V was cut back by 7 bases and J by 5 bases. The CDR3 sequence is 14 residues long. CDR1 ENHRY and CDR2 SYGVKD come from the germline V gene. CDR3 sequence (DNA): TGTGCCATCAATGCAGCGGGGGTAGGGGAGACCCAGTACTTC. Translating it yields CAINAAGVGETQYF.

CDR3 DNA sequence: TGTGCCATCAGGGGTGGGACTTACTACGAGCAGTACTTC. Its translation is CAIRGGTYYEQYF. The chain has TRBV12-3 or TRBV12-4 and TRBJ2-7; D may be TRBD1 or TRBD2 (6 bases each). V was pared by 10 bases and J by 3 bases, with 16 bases between. The CDR3 spans 13 residues.

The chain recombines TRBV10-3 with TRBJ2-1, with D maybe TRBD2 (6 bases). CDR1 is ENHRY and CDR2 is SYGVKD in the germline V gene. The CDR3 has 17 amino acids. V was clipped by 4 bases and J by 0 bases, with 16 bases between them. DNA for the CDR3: TGTGCCATCAGTGGATCTATAGCGGTGAGCTCCTACAATGAGCAGTTCTTC. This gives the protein CAISGSIAVSSYNEQFF.

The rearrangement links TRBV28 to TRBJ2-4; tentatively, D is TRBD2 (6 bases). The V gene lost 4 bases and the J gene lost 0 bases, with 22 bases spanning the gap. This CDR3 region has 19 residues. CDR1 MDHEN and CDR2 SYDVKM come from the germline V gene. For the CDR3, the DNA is TGTGCCAGCAGTTCAATCAAACCGGGACTCAATGTAGCCAAAAACATTCAGTACTTC. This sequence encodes CASSSIKPGLNVAKNIQYF.

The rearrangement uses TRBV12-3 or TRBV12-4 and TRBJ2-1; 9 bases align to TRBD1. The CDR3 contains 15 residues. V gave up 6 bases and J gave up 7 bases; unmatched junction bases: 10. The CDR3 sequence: CASRQTGGVGNEQFF. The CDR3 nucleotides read TGTGCCAGCAGGCAAACAGGGGGCGTGGGTAATGAGCAGTTCTTC.

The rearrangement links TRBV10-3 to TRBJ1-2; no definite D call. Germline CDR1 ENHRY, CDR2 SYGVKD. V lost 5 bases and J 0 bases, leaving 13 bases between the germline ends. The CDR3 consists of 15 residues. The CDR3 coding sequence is TGTGCCATCAGTACCCGAGTACAAACTAACTATGGCTACACCTTC. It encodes CAISTRVQTNYGYTF.

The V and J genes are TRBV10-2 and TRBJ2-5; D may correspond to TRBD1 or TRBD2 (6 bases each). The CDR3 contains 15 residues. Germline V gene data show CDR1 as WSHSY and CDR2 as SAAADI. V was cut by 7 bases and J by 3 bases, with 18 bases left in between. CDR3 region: CASNSGGPLEETQYF. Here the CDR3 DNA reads TGCGCCAGCAATAGTGGGGGGCCCCTGGAAGAGACCCAGTACTTC.

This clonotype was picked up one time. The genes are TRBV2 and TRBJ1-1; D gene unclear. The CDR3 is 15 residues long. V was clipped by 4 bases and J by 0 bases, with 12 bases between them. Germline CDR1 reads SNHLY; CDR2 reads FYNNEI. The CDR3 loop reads CASSVLPIMNTEAFF. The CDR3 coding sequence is TGTGCCAGCAGTGTTCTTCCGATAATGAACACTGAAGCTTTCTTT. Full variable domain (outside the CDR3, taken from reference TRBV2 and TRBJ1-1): EPEVTQTPSHQVTQMGQEVILRCVPISNHLYFYWYRQILGQKVEFLVSFYNNEISEKSEIFDDQFSVERPDGSNFTLKIRSTKLEDSAMYFCASSVLPIMNTEAFFGQGTRLTVV.

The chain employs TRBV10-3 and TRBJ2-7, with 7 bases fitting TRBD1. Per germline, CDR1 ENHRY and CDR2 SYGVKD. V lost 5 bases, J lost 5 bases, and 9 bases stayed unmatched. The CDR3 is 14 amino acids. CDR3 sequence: CAISRVWQGDEQYF. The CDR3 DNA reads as TGTGCCATCAGTAGAGTATGGCAGGGGGACGAGCAGTACTTC.

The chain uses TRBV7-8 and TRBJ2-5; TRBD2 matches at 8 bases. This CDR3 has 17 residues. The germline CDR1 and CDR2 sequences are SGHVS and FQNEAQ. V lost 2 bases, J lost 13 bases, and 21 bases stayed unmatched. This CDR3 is CASSLRSGIAGTYERYF. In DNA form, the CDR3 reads TGTGCCAGCAGCTTAAGGAGCGGAATAGCGGGGACGTACGAGCGGTACTTC.

This CDR3 is CASSLPRIITQHF. DNA of the CDR3: TGTGCCAGCAGTCTCCCCCGTATCATAACCCAGCATTTT. The chain joins TRBV28 to TRBJ1-5; the D is unclear. The germline gives CDR1 MDHEN, CDR2 SYDVKM. The CDR3 loop spans 13 amino acids. V lost 5 bases and J 11 bases, leaving 16 bases between the germline ends.

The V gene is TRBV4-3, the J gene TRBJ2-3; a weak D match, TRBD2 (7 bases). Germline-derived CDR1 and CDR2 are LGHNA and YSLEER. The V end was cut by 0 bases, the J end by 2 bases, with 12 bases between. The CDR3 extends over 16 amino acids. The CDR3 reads CASSQERGGLTDTQYF. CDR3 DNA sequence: TGCGCCAGCAGCCAAGAGAGGGGGGGCCTCACAGATACGCAGTATTTT.